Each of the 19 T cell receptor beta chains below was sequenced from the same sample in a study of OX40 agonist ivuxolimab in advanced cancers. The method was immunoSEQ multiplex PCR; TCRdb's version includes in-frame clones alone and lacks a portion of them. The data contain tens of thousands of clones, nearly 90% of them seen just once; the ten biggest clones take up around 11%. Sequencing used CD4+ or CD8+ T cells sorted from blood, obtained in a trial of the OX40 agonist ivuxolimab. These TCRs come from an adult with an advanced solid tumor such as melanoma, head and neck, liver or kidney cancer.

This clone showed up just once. CDR3 region: CASSLYTVEQFF. Written as DNA, the CDR3 is TGTGCCAGCAGCTTATACACAGTTGAGCAGTTCTTC. This chain uses TRBV7-9 with TRBJ2-1; no clear D gene. The V end lost 2 bases, the J end lost 9 bases, and 8 bases lay between the germline ends. CDR1 and CDR2 from the germline V gene are SEHNR and FQNEAQ (reference sequence). This CDR3 has 12 amino acids.

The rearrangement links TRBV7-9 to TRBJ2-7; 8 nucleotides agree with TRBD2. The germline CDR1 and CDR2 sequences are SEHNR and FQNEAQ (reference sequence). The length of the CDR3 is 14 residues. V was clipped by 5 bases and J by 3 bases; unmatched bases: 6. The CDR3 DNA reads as TGTGCCAGCAGCCCTCCGGCGGGGGGCTACGAGCAGTACTTC. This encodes CASSPPAGGYEQYF.

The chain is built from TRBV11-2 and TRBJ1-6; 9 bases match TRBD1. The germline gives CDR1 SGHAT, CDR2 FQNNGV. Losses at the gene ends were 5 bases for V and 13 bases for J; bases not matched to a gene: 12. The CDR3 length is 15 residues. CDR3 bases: TGTGCCAGCAGCATCAGACAGGGGGGGGAGGGGCCCCTCCACTTT. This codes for CASSIRQGGEGPLHF. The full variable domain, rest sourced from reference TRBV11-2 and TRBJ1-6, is EAGVAQSPRYKIIEKRQSVAFWCNPISGHATLYWYQQILGQGPKLLIQFQNNGVVDDSQLPKDRFSAERLKGVDSTLKIQPAKLEDSAVYLCASSIRQGGEGPLHFGNGTRLTVT.

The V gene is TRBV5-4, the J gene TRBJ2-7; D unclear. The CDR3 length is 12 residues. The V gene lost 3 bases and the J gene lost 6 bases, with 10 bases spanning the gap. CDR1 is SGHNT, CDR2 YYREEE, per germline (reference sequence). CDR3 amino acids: CASSSLGPEQYF. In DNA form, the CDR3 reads TGTGCCAGCAGCTCCCTAGGGCCCGAGCAGTACTTC. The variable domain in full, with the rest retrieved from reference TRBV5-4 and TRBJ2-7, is ETGVTQSPTHLIKTRGQQVTLRCSSQSGHNTVSWYQQALGQGPQFIFQYYREEENGRGNFPPRFSGLQFPNYSSELNVNALELDDSALYLCASSSLGPEQYFGPGTRLTVT.

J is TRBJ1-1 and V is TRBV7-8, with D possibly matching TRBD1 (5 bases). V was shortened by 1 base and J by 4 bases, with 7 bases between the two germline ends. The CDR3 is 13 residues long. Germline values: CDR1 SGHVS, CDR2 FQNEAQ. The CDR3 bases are TGTGCCAGCAGCTTAGGGGGGGGCACTGAAGCTTTCTTT. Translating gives CASSLGGGTEAFF.

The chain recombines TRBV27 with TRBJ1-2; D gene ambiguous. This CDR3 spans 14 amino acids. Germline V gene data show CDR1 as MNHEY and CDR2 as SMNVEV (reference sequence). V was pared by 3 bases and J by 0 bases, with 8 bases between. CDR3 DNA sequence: TGTGCCAGCAGTTTGATCGGGGCTAACTATGGCTACACCTTC. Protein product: CASSLIGANYGYTF.

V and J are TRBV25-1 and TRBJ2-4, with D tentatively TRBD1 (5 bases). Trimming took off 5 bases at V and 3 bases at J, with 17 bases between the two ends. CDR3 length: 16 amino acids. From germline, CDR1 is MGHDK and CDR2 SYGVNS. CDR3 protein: CASSTGQSTFKNIQYF. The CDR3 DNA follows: TGTGCCAGCAGTACCGGACAATCGACTTTCAAAAACATTCAGTACTTC.

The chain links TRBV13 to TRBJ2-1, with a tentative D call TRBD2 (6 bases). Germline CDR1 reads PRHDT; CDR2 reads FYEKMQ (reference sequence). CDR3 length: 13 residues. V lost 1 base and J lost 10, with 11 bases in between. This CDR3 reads CASSLAAGSEQFF. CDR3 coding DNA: TGTGCCAGCAGCTTAGCTGCGGGGAGCGAGCAGTTCTTC.

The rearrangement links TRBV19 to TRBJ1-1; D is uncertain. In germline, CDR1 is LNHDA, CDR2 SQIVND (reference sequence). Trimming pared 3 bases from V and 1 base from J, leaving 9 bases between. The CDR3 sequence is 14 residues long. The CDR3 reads CASSMPGTNTEAFF. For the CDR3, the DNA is TGTGCCAGTAGTATGCCGGGTACGAACACTGAAGCTTTCTTT. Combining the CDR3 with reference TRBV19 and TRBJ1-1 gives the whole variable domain DGGITQSPKYLFRKEGQNVTLSCEQNLNHDAMYWYRQDPGQGLRLIYYSQIVNDFQKGDIAEGYSVSREKKESFPLTVTSAQKNPTAFYLCASSMPGTNTEAFFGQGTRLTVV.

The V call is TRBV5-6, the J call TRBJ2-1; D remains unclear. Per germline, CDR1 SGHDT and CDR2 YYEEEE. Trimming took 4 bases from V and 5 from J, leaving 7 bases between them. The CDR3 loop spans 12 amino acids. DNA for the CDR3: TGTGCCAGCAGCAAGTGGGACAATGAGCAGTTCTTC. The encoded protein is CASSKWDNEQFF.

The CDR3 here is CATSRDKSYEQYF. The CDR3 DNA follows: TGTGCCACCAGCAGGGACAAATCCTACGAGCAGTACTTC. The genes are TRBV15 and TRBJ2-7; D possibly corresponds to TRBD1 (5 bases). V was pared by 3 bases and J by 1 base, with 7 bases between. This CDR3 contains 13 residues. The germline gives CDR1 LNHNV, CDR2 YYDKDF (reference sequence).

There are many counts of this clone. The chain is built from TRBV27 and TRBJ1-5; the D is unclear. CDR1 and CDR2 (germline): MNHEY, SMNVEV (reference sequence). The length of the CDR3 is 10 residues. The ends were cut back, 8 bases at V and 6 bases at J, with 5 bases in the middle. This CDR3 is CASGVQPQHF. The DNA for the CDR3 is TGTGCCAGCGGCGTTCAGCCCCAGCATTTT.

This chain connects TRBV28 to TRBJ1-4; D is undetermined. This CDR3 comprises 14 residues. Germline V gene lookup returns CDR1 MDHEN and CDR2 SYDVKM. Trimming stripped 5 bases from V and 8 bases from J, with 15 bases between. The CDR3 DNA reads TGTGCCAGCAGTCGCCACTCCGAGGAGGAAAAACTGTTTTTT. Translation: CASSRHSEEEKLFF. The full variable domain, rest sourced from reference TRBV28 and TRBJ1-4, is DVKVTQSSRYLVKRTGEKVFLECVQDMDHENMFWYRQDPGLGLRLIYFSYDVKMKEKGDIPEGYSVSREKKERFSLILESASTNQTSMYLCASSRHSEEEKLFFGSGTQLSVL.

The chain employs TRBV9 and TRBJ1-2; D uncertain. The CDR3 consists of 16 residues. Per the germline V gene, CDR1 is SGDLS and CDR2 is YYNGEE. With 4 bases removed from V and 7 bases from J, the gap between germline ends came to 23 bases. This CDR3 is CASSPHLVGERGGYTF. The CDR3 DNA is TGTGCCAGCAGCCCTCATCTGGTGGGCGAAAGAGGTGGCTACACCTTC.

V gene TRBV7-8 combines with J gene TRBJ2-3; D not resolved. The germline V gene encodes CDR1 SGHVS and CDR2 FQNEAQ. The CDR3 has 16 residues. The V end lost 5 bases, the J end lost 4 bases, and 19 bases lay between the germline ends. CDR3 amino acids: CASSQSGFINADTQYF. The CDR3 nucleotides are TGTGCCAGCAGCCAGTCGGGCTTTATTAACGCAGATACGCAGTATTTT.

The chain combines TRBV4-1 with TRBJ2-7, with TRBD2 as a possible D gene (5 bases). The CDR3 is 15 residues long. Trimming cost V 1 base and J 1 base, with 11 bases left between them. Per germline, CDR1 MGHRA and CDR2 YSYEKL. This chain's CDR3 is CASSQVEDRSYEQYF. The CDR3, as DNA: TGCGCCAGCAGCCAAGTGGAGGATAGATCCTACGAGCAGTACTTC.

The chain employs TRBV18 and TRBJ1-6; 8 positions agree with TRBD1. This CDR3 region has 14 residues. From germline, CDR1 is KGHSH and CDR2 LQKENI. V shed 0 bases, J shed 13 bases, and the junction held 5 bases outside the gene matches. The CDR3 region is CASSPPEQGGPLHF. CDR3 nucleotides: TGTGCCAGCTCACCACCGGAACAGGGGGGCCCCCTCCACTTT.

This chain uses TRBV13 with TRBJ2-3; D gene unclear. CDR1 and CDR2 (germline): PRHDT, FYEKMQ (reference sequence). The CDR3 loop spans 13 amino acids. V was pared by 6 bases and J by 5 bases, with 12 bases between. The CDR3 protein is CASRLRGIDTQYF. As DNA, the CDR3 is TGTGCCAGCAGACTACGTGGAATAGATACGCAGTATTTT. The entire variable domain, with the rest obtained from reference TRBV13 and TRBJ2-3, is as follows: AAGVIQSPRHLIKEKRETATLKCYPIPRHDTVYWYQQGPGQDPQFLISFYEKMQSDKGSIPDRFSAQQFSDYHSELNMSSLELGDSALYFCASRLRGIDTQYFGPGTRLTVL.

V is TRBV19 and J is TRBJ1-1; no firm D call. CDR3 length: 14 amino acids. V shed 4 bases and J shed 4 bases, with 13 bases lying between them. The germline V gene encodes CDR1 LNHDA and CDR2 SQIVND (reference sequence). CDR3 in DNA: TGTGCCAGTAGTACGGCGGGAGCCCTCACTGAAGCTTTCTTT. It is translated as CASSTAGALTEAFF.